The source of this TCR beta chain is a study of graft-versus-host responses after intestinal transplantation (dated by TCRdb to about 2021). Notes on the research overall: Multivisceral, liver-intestinal, or isolated intestinal transplants were received by the recipients. All recipients received anti-thymocyte globulin induction followed by maintenance tacrolimus and steroids for around 3 years. Donor T cell macrochimerism was defined as a peak of at least 4% donor T cells among recipient peripheral blood mononuclear cells. Instead of going to the commercial service, samples from a few later patients were sequenced in-house on an Illumina MiSeq and processed with MiXCR. The cohort enrolled fewer than 25 intestinal transplant recipients including one retransplant, and a few patients lacking pretransplant specimens were excluded. To identify alloreactive clones, pre-transplant mixed lymphocyte reaction products were sequenced and then compared with unstimulated pre-transplant donor and recipient T cells. Bulk TCR-beta CDR3 sequencing was used to track graft-versus-host and host-versus-graft alloreactive T cell clones in the graft, circulation and bone marrow after intestinal transplantation. Study-wide findings and limitations: Conclusions were limited by the relatively low number and heterogeneity of intestinal transplant patients. GvH clones were detected in recipient bone marrow, and some appeared earlier in ileal mucosa or blood, consistent with an intestinal mucosal origin. Patients with donor T cell macrochimerism had high GvH to HvG T cell clonal ratios in their allografts. Peak levels of circulating GvH clones were associated with declines in HvG clones early after transplant.

Blood samples were collected up to 4 times in the first month after transplant and then at least monthly when available. Relative to germline, V is 1 base shorter and J is 7 bases shorter, with 17 bases between their ends. The CDR3 runs 15 amino acids, cysteine and phenylalanine included. Here the CDR3 DNA is all that survives: 45 bases in frame from base 1. The germline V gene yields SGHAT for CDR1 and FQNNGV for CDR2. Details on this clone: Its cognate antigen has yet to be identified. Nothing much larger sits one base from this clone, and base qualities are not available.

Library generation was performed with the immunoSEQ multiplex PCR assay. For most patients, high-throughput TCR-beta CDR3 sequencing of genomic DNA was performed by Adaptive Biotechnologies. The authors processed their data as follows. TCR sequencing data for 15 to 20 patients were retrieved from Adaptive's ImmunoSEQ software; a few other patients were processed with MiXCR and VDJtools. Because the origin of CDR3 nucleotide sequences shared between donor and recipient could not be assigned, those sequences were removed. At least 2-fold expansion over unstimulated cells and a minimum CFSE-low frequency of 0.002% (template counts) or 0.001% (read counts) were required for clones to be classified as alloreactive. A clone was considered mappable if detected in the sequenced pre-transplant spleen, lymph node, or MLR CFSE-low populations of the donor or recipient. The cumulative frequency of alloreactive clones was calculated as a percentage of all sequences, weighted by copy number. As stored in TCRdb, this immuneACCESS dataset retains in-frame rearrangements with V and J assigned. A fraction of the clones does not appear; measured against another copy, unresolved V genes explain less than half of the discrepancy, and the remainder lacks a known reason. V, J and clone size reflect that table, while D and trimming were determined from the DNA. In this sample the table shows about 97,000 clones, approximately 90% of which occur a single time. The top ten clonotypes cover about 16% of the sample.

This receptor was obtained from a human patient who received an intestinal transplant, so some T cells may come from the graft donor. The chain was built from TRBV11-2 and TRBJ2-7, and possibly TRBD2, on 5 matching bases. The source was PBMCs, collected about 450 days after intestinal transplant. The DNA is as follows: TGTGCCAGCAGCTTAGCGGCAGGTGGAGGTCGTGAGCAGTACTTC. This gives the protein CASSLAAGGGREQYF.